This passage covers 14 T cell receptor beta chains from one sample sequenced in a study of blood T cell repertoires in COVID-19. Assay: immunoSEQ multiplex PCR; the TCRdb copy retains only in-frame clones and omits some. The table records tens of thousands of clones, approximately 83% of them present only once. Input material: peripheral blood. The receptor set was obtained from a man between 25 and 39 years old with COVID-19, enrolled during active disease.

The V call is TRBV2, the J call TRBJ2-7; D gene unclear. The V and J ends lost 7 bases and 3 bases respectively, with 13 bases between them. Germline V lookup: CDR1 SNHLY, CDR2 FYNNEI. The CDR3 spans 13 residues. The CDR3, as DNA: TGTGCCAGCACTTTAAGCCGCTACTACGAGCAGTACTTC. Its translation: CASTLSRYYEQYF.

CDR3 nucleotides: TGTGCCAGCAGCTTAAGCCGGACAGGGGGCGCTCTCCTCACTCGAGGCTACACCTTC. The encoded protein is CASSLSRTGGALLTRGYTF. The chain is built from TRBV7-3 and TRBJ1-2; 11 bases are shared with TRBD1. With 1 base clipped from V and 8 bases from J, the junction kept 18 bases outside the gene matches. In germline, CDR1 is SGHTA, CDR2 FQGTGA. The CDR3 runs 19 residues.

Here the CDR3 DNA reads TGTGCCAGTAGTATGGACAGGGCCAAACTGTTTTTT. Translating it yields CASSMDRAKLFF. The chain recombines TRBV19 with TRBJ1-4, with 8 bases identical to TRBD1. The length of the CDR3 is 12 residues. Germline CDR1 reads LNHDA; CDR2 reads SQIVND (reference sequence). V shed 3 bases, J shed 11 bases, and the junction held 2 bases outside the gene matches. The full variable domain, rest sourced from reference TRBV19 and TRBJ1-4, is DGGITQSPKYLFRKEGQNVTLSCEQNLNHDAMYWYRQDPGQGLRLIYYSQIVNDFQKGDIAEGYSVSREKKESFPLTVTSAQKNPTAFYLCASSMDRAKLFFGSGTQLSVL.

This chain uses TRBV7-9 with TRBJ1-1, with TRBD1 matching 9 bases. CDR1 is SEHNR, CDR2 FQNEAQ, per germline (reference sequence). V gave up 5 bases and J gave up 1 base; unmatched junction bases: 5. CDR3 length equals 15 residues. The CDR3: CASSRQGEANTEAFF. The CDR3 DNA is TGTGCCAGCAGCCGACAGGGGGAAGCGAACACTGAAGCTTTCTTT.

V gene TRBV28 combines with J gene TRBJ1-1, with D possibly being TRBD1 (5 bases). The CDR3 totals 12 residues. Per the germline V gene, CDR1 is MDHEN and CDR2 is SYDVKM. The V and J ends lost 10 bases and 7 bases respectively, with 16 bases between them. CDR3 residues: CAIHSWGGEAFF. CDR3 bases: TGTGCCATCCATTCCTGGGGGGGTGAAGCTTTCTTT. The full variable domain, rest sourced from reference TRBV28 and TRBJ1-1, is DVKVTQSSRYLVKRTGEKVFLECVQDMDHENMFWYRQDPGLGLRLIYFSYDVKMKEKGDIPEGYSVSREKKERFSLILESASTNQTSMYLCAIHSWGGEAFFGQGTRLTVV.

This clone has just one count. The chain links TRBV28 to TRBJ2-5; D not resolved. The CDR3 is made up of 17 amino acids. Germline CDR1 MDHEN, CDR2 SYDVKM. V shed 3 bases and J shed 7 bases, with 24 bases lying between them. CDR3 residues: CASSFPASPTNRGTQYF. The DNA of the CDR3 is TGTGCCAGCAGTTTCCCCGCGAGCCCCACGAACCGAGGGACCCAGTACTTC.

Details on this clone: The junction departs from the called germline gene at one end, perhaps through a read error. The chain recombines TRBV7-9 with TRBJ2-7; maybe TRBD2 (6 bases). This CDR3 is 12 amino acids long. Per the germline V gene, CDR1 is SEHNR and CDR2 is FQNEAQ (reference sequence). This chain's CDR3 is CASSLETGTSHF. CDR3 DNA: TGTGCCAGCAGCTTAGAGACCGGGACTTCCCACTTC.

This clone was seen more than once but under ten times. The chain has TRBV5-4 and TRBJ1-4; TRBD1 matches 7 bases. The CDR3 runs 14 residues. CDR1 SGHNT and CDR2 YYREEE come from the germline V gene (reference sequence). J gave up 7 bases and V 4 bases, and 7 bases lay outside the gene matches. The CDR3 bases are TGTGCCAGCAGCGGTGGGGACAGCCTTGAAAAACTGTTTTTT. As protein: CASSGGDSLEKLFF.

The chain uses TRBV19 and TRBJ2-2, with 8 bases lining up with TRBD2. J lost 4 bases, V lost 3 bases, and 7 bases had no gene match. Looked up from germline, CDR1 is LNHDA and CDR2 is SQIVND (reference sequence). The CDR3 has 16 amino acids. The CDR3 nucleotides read TGTGCCAGTAGTATCTTCGGGAGGGCGGGCACCGGGGAGCTGTTTTTT. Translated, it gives CASSIFGRAGTGELFF. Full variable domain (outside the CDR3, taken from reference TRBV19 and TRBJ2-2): DGGITQSPKYLFRKEGQNVTLSCEQNLNHDAMYWYRQDPGQGLRLIYYSQIVNDFQKGDIAEGYSVSREKKESFPLTVTSAQKNPTAFYLCASSIFGRAGTGELFFGEGSRLTVL.

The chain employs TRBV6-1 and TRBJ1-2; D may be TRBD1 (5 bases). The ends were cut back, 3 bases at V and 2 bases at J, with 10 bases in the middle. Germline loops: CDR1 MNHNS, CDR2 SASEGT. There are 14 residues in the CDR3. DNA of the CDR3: TGTGCCAGCAGTGATGTACAGGCCAACTATGGCTACACCTTC. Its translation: CASSDVQANYGYTF.

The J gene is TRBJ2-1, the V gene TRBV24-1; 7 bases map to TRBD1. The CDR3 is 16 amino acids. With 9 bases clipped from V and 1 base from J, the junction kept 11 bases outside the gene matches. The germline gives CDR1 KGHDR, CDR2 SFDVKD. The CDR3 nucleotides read TGTGCCACCCAGGGGGTTGTAGCTGCTTCCTACAATGAGCAGTTCTTC. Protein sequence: CATQGVVAASYNEQFF.

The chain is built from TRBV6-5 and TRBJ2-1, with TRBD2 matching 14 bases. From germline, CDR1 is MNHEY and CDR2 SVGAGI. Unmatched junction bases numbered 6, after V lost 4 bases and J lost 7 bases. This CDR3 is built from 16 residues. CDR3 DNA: TGTGCCAGCAGTTCCCACGGGACTAGCGGGAGTAATGAGCAGTTCTTC. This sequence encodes CASSSHGTSGSNEQFF.

This CDR3 is CASSLEGGSYNEQFF. CDR3 DNA: TGCGCCAGCAGCTTGGAAGGGGGCTCCTACAATGAGCAGTTCTTC. The J gene is TRBJ2-1, the V gene TRBV5-1; a weak D match, TRBD1 (6 bases). The CDR3 has 15 amino acids. Germline loops: CDR1 SGHRS, CDR2 YFSETQ. Trimming stripped 0 bases from V and 0 bases from J, with 7 bases between.

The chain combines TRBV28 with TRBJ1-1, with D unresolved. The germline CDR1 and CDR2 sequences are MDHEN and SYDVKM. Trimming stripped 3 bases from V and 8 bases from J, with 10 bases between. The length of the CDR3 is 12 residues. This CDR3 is CASSLQVAEAFF. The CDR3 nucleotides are TGTGCCAGCAGTTTGCAGGTGGCGGAAGCTTTCTTT.